A selection of T cell receptor beta chains follows, all from one sample in a study of control samples from healthy donors and cancer patients. Produced via immunoSEQ multiplex PCR; TCRdb's table is partial and in-frame only. The sample carries about 200,000 clones, approximately 91% recorded once. The specimen was blood. Receptor source: a man aged 30 to 39 in good health. Both conserved end residues are part of each CDR3. D genes are given only for firm matches. Not every row has a clone size; where given, it reads once, few, many or a size class.

length,D,J,size,V,CDR3,DNA
12,.,TRBJ2-1,.,TRBV2,CASSDRYGEQFF,TGTGCCAGCAGTGATAGGTACGGTGAGCAGTTCTTC
16,.,TRBJ2-3,.,TRBV15,CATSRYGQINTDTQYF,TGTGCCACCAGCAGATACGGACAGATCAACACAGATACGCAGTATTTT
14,.,TRBJ1-1,.,TRBV27,CASSSGTGGTEAFF,TGTGCCAGCAGTTCGGGGACCGGCGGCACTGAAGCTTTCTTT
17,.,TRBJ1-5,.,TRBV27,CASSRIGVGGGNQPQHF,TGTGCCAGTTCTCGTATTGGGGTCGGTGGTGGCAATCAGCCCCAGCATTTT
15,.,TRBJ1-1,.,TRBV18,CASSARTVWGTEAFF,TGTGCCAGCTCAGCAAGGACAGTATGGGGCACTGAAGCTTTCTTT
16,.,TRBJ2-1,.,TRBV5-5,CASSLFAGGAGDEQFF,TGTGCCAGCAGCTTGTTTGCTGGGGGCGCGGGCGATGAGCAGTTCTTC
15,TRBD1,TRBJ2-7,.,TRBV6-4,CASSDTDRAPYEQYF,TGTGCCAGCAGTGACACAGACAGGGCTCCGTACGAGCAGTACTTC
15,.,TRBJ2-7,.,TRBV11-2,CASSTLELGSYEQYF,TGTGCCAGCAGCACCCTTGAGTTGGGGAGTTACGAGCAGTACTTC
15,.,TRBJ2-1,.,TRBV3-1/TRBV3-2,CASSQRAGNYNEQFF,TGTGCCAGCAGCCAAAGGGCAGGAAACTACAATGAGCAGTTCTTC
14,TRBD2,TRBJ2-3,.,TRBV4-1,CASSQVAGGDTQYF,TGCGCCAGCAGCCAAGTAGCGGGGGGAGATACGCAGTATTTT
15,.,TRBJ1-3,.,TRBV7-9,CASSLSQGAGNTIYF,TGTGCCAGCAGCTTATCACAGGGCGCTGGAAACACCATATATTTT
14,.,TRBJ2-3,.,TRBV3-1/TRBV3-2,CASSQGSGAGKQYF,TGTGCCAGCAGCCAAGGTTCCGGGGCCGGGAAGCAGTATTTT
16,.,TRBJ2-6,.,TRBV11-2,CASSAQMGTGANVLTF,TGTGCCAGCAGCGCACAAATGGGAACTGGGGCCAACGTCCTGACTTTC
17,TRBD2,TRBJ2-1,.,TRBV5-1,CASSFLAGGSSYNEQFF,TGCGCCAGCAGCTTTCTAGCGGGGGGATCCTCCTACAATGAGCAGTTCTTC
13,.,TRBJ1-6,.,TRBV12-3/TRBV12-4,CASSLGWDSPLHF,TGTGCCAGCAGCCTAGGGTGGGATTCACCCCTCCACTTT
14,.,TRBJ2-7,.,TRBV19,CASSATGLPHEQYF,TGTGCCAGTAGTGCGACGGGACTCCCCCACGAGCAGTACTTC
14,.,TRBJ1-2,.,TRBV5-1,CASSLERTSGGYTF,TGCGCCAGCAGCTTGGAACGGACCTCTGGGGGCTACACCTTC
14,TRBD1,TRBJ2-7,once,TRBV5-8,CASSLRQGSYEQYF,TGTGCCAGCAGCTTACGACAGGGCTCCTACGAGCAGTACTTC
17,.,TRBJ2-1,.,TRBV5-1,CASSTRSGVSAYNEQFF,TGCGCCAGCAGCACACGTTCGGGGGTCTCGGCTTACAATGAGCAGTTCTTC
14,.,TRBJ2-3,.,TRBV4-2,CASSQDRGTDTQYF,TGTGCCAGCAGCCAAGATAGGGGCACAGATACGCAGTATTTT
16,.,TRBJ2-3,.,TRBV13,CASSLSERKYTDTQYF,TGTGCCAGCAGCTTGAGTGAGCGGAAATACACAGATACGCAGTATTTT
18,.,TRBJ2-2,.,TRBV13,CASSPPLEGRQNTGELFF,TGTGCCAGCAGCCCGCCCCTGGAGGGTAGGCAGAACACCGGGGAGCTGTTTTTT
16,TRBD1,TRBJ1-5,.,TRBV10-3,CAISESRRQGHQPQHF,TGTGCCATCAGTGAGTCTAGGAGACAGGGCCATCAGCCCCAGCATTTT
13,.,TRBJ1-5,.,TRBV27,CASSLGSYQPQHF,TGTGCCAGCAGTTTGGGTAGCTATCAGCCCCAGCATTTT
13,.,TRBJ1-2,.,TRBV7-8,CASSELFNYGYTF,TGTGCCAGCAGCGAACTGTTTAACTATGGCTACACCTTC
13,.,TRBJ1-4,.,TRBV12-3/TRBV12-4,CASRSGANEKLFF,TGTGCCAGCAGGTCCGGGGCTAATGAAAAACTGTTTTTT
12,.,TRBJ2-3,.,TRBV3-1/TRBV3-2,CASSRDPGTQYF,TGTGCCAGCAGCCGGGACCCCGGGACGCAGTATTTT
16,TRBD2,TRBJ2-5,.,TRBV7-9,CASSLIPAGRQETQYF,TGTGCCAGCAGCTTGATTCCAGCGGGACGCCAAGAGACCCAGTACTTC
15,TRBD1,TRBJ1-5,once,TRBV10-2,CASSDGTGSSQPQHF,TGCGCCAGCAGTGATGGGACAGGGAGTAGCCAGCCCCAGCATTTT
13,.,TRBJ1-1,.,TRBV18,CASSRESNTEAFF,TGTGCCAGCTCACGGGAGAGTAACACTGAAGCTTTCTTT
14,.,TRBJ2-3,.,TRBV5-1,CASSLEKSTDTQYF,TGCGCCAGCAGCTTGGAAAAGAGCACAGATACGCAGTATTTT
16,.,TRBJ2-7,.,TRBV3-1/TRBV3-2,CASSQRGRTGLMVQYF,TGTGCCAGCAGCCAACGAGGGAGGACAGGCTTAATGGTGCAGTACTTC
15,.,TRBJ1-6,.,TRBV4-1,CASSQDREVNSPLHF,TGCGCCAGCAGCCAAGATAGGGAGGTAAACTCACCCCTCCACTTT
13,TRBD2,TRBJ2-1,.,TRBV10-3,CAISGGAGNEQFF,TGTGCCATTAGCGGGGGGGCCGGTAATGAGCAGTTCTTC
12,.,TRBJ1-2,once,TRBV19,CASTQGFQGYTF,TGTGCCAGTACTCAGGGGTTCCAGGGCTACACCTTC
14,.,TRBJ1-3,.,TRBV10-3,CAISGKSSGNTIYF,TGTGCCATCAGTGGGAAAAGCTCTGGAAACACCATATATTTT
15,.,TRBJ1-1,.,TRBV30,CAWSPRGGFRTEAFF,TGTGCCTGGAGTCCCCGGGGGGGTTTTAGGACTGAAGCTTTCTTT